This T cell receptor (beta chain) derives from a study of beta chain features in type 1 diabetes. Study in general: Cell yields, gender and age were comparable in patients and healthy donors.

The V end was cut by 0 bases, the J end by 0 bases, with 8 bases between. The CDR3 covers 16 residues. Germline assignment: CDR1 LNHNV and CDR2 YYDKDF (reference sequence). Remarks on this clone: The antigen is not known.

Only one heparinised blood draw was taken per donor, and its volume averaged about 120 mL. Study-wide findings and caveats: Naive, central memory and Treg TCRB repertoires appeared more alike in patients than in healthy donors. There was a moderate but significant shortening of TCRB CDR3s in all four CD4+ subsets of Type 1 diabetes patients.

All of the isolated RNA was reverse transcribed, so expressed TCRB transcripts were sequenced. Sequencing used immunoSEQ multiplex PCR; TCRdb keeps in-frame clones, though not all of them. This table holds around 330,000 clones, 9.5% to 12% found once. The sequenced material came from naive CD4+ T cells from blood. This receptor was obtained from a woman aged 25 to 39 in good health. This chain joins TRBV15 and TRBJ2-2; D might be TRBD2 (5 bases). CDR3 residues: CATSRDALANTGELFF. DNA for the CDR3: TGTGCCACCAGCAGAGACGCACTAGCGAACACCGGGGAGCTGTTTTTT.